The rows below give T cell receptor beta chains drawn from one sample of a study of spatial heterogeneity in lung cancer. Each CDR3 protein gets one entry after TCRdb re-called the 5' RACE reads with MiXCR. Of some 97,000 distinct CDR3 sequences detected, 4.4% appear once; the ten largest clones hold 21%. This sample comprised lung tumor tissue, obtained at surgery. The receptors originated from a male donor with early-stage non-small cell lung cancer. CDR3s leave out the opening cysteine and the closing phenylalanine or tryptophan. Fields, in order: CDR3 length, J gene, V gene, CDR3 protein.

11 TRBJ1-6 TRBV10-2 ASSVGQNSPLH
14 TRBJ1-6 TRBV6-6 ASLHRGDSGNSPLH
9 TRBJ2-1 TRBV6-6 ASSFWGEQF
14 TRBJ2-3 TRBV2 ASSAGINLNTDTQY
12 TRBJ1-1 TRBV28 ASSLWQANTEAF
15 TRBJ2-7 TRBV4-1 ASSQAPRTGVRYEQY
13 TRBJ2-7 TRBV4-1 ASSQDHIGDYEQY
13 TRBJ2-3 TRBV2 ASSEEAGGYRTQY
12 TRBJ2-5 TRBV5-1 ASSLVVRQETQY
13 TRBJ1-4 TRBV28 ASSPPQGMVEKLF
11 TRBJ2-1 TRBV5-1 ASSSTGGNEQF
12 TRBJ2-7 TRBV5-1 ASSLATPPREQY
11 TRBJ2-3 TRBV2 ASSKGVAATQY
10 TRBJ2-1 TRBV14 ASSQFNGEQF
12 TRBJ1-1 TRBV13 ASSLGTQNTEAF
13 TRBJ2-1 TRBV4-2 ASSQAISGRGGVR
12 TRBJ1-1 TRBV29-1 SVRLRLGDTEAF
11 TRBJ2-7 TRBV27 ASSYQLNYEQY
13 TRBJ1-6 TRBV6-6 ASSYSSEGDSPLH
11 TRBJ2-2 TRBV18 ASSLQNTGELF
12 TRBJ2-1 TRBV2 ASSEWGRPDEQF
14 TRBJ2-4 TRBV28 ASSSRGLLAKNIQY
11 TRBJ1-2 TRBV5-1 ASGDRDGDGYT
14 TRBJ2-3 TRBV27 ASSSSSGVSTDTQY
11 TRBJ2-2 TRBV20-1 SAVDRGTGELF
11 TRBJ2-3 TRBV12-3/TRBV12-4 ASSGPSWDTQY
13 TRBJ1-1 TRBV27 ASSPTGGPPLEAF
10 TRBJ2-1 TRBV7-2 ASSQATPLWF
12 TRBJ2-3 TRBV27 ASNGDRAGDTQY
11 TRBJ1-5 TRBV18 ASGEVADQPQH
14 TRBJ2-3 TRBV5-1 ASGEIRSASTDTQY
15 TRBJ2-5 TRBV28 ASNAPPPGLAAETQY
12 TRBJ2-5 TRBV10-3 AIRRQGDQETQY
13 TRBJ2-1 TRBV6-4 ASSDLAGSYNEQF
11 TRBJ2-3 TRBV2 ASRSSITDTQY
14 TRBJ2-1 TRBV6-1 ASSEAGGLQDSEQF
13 TRBJ1-6 TRBV9 ASSGDRGRYSPLH
11 TRBJ2-7 TRBV5-6 ASSTGLGNEQY
12 TRBJ2-1 TRBV25-1 ASSDLDRSNEQF
13 TRBJ2-4 TRBV5-1 ASSLDTSGKNIQY
12 TRBJ2-1 TRBV9 ASSAWGPGDEQF
10 TRBJ2-7 TRBV5-1 ASSFGFTEQY
11 TRBJ1-1 TRBV27 ASSLQGDTEAF
17 TRBJ2-6 TRBV21-1 ASSKAFGQGDNGANVLT
11 TRBJ2-7 TRBV7-9 ASSLGTNYEQY
13 TRBJ2-7 TRBV14 ASSPRAWSSYEQY
12 TRBJ2-7 TRBV4-1 ASSQGTAGYEQY
12 TRBJ1-1 TRBV20-1 SAITGERNTEAF
11 TRBJ1-5 TRBV6-1 ASSAGFDQPQH
11 TRBJ2-1 TRBV5-1 ASSSQGVDEQF
16 TRBJ2-1 TRBV7-8 ASSLFWLPGQHYNEQF